The next 15 T cell receptor beta chains were all read from a single sample in a study of blood T cells in healthy people across ages. A second roughly 6 to 11 cycle PCR used barcoded and J-beta primers. TCRdb reprocessed the 5' RACE reads via MiXCR and lists one record per CDR3 protein. The sample holds 1.5 million to 2 million distinct CDR3 sequences, roughly 27% seen once. The sequenced sample was blood. These TCRs come from a woman aged 25 to 45 in good health.

This rearrangement joins TRBV5-1 to TRBJ2-2; tentative D call: TRBD2 (6 bases). Trimming removed 4 bases at V and 1 base at J, with 20 bases between. CDR3 length equals 18 residues. The germline V gene encodes CDR1 SGHRS and CDR2 YFSETQ. The CDR3 here is CASSNPWGGLMNTGELFF. The CDR3 coding sequence is TGCGCCAGCAGCAACCCGTGGGGAGGCCTCATGAACACCGGGGAGCTGTTTTTT.

This clonotype was seen a few times. CDR3 residues: CASSELRGERQPQHF. CDR3 nucleotide sequence: TGTGCCAGCAGTGAACTCAGGGGGGAACGTCAGCCCCAGCATTTT. V and J are TRBV6-1 and TRBJ1-5, with TRBD1 identical over 7 bases. This CDR3 is 15 amino acids long. CDR1 MNHNS and CDR2 SASEGT come from the germline V gene. J was trimmed by 6 bases and V by 2 bases; bases with no gene match: 7.

This clonotype came up many times. The chain combines TRBV29-1 with TRBJ1-2; D is uncertain. Trimming left V 2 bases short and J 1 base short, with 8 bases between. Germline V gene data show CDR1 as SQVTM and CDR2 as ANQGSEA. CDR3 length: 13 amino acids. CDR3 loop: CSVEKGINYGYTF. CDR3 coding DNA: TGCAGCGTTGAAAAGGGCATTAACTATGGCTACACCTTC.

V gene TRBV20-1 combines with J gene TRBJ2-1, with D hard to call. This CDR3 spans 13 amino acids. V lost 3 bases to trimming and J lost 7 bases, with 13 bases between them. Germline CDR1 is DFQATT and CDR2 is SNEGSKA (reference sequence). This chain's CDR3 is CSASNPAVNEQFF. The CDR3 nucleotides are TGCAGTGCTAGTAACCCTGCCGTTAATGAGCAGTTCTTC.

In regard to this clonotype: A much larger clone differs by one base, so this may be a read error. The chain is built from TRBV6-2 or TRBV6-3 and TRBJ2-4; 8 bases fit TRBD2. V lost 5 bases, J lost 1 base, and 10 bases stayed unmatched. The CDR3 sequence is 17 residues long. Germline CDR1 and CDR2: MNHEY and SVGEGT. CDR3 in DNA: TGTGCCAGCAGTCATCAACCGGGACTAGGGGCCAAAAACATTCAGTACTTC. Protein sequence: CASSHQPGLGAKNIQYF.

This clonotype was seen just once. The rearrangement links TRBV7-9 to TRBJ2-3; 7 nucleotides line up with TRBD2. The germline V gene has CDR1 SEHNR and CDR2 FQNEAQ (reference sequence). CDR3 length equals 15 residues. Trimming removed 10 bases from V and 0 bases from J; junction bases left unmatched: 10. This chain's CDR3 is CATRTPGGSTDTQYF. The CDR3 DNA reads TGTGCCACCAGAACCCCGGGGGGAAGCACAGATACGCAGTATTTT.

This chain links TRBV4-1 with TRBJ2-7, with 7 bases lining up with TRBD2. Germline V lookup: CDR1 MGHRA, CDR2 YSYEKL. The trim removed 4 bases at V and 9 bases at J, leaving 9 bases unmatched. This CDR3 comprises 13 residues. The CDR3: CASSPGEGAGQYF. In nucleotides, the CDR3 is TGCGCCAGCAGCCCTGGGGAGGGCGCGGGGCAGTACTTC.

The chain recombines TRBV29-1 with TRBJ1-1; D is unresolved. Between the trimmed V and J ends, which lost 6 bases and 12 bases, there was a span of 11 bases. CDR3 size: 9 residues. The germline gives CDR1 SQVTM, CDR2 ANQGSEA. CDR3 loop: CSVRPFSFF. The DNA of the CDR3 is TGCAGCGTCAGGCCTTTTTCTTTCTTT.

The chain links TRBV20-1 to TRBJ1-1; no clear D. Trimming left V 1 base short and J 1 base short, with 7 bases between. Germline CDR1 and CDR2: DFQATT and SNEGSKA (reference sequence). The CDR3 is made up of 13 amino acids. The CDR3 coding sequence is TGCAGTGCTAGAGCCCCCACGAACACTGAAGCTTTCTTT. Its protein product is CSARAPTNTEAFF.

This clonotype was detected many times. The chain recombines TRBV5-6 with TRBJ2-7; D is perhaps TRBD2 (6 bases). This CDR3 has 14 amino acids. CDR1 and CDR2 (germline): SGHDT, YYEEEE. V lost 5 bases and J 2 bases, leaving 14 bases between the germline ends. As DNA, the CDR3 is TGTGCCAGCAGTTTAAGGCGGGGAACCTACGAGCAGTACTTC. Translated, it gives CASSLRRGTYEQYF.

The chain couples TRBV7-9 to TRBJ2-7, with D perhaps TRBD1 (6 bases). Trimming shortened V by 1 base and J by 5 bases, and 12 bases separated the two germline ends. CDR1 and CDR2 from the germline V gene are SEHNR and FQNEAQ (reference sequence). The CDR3 extends over 14 amino acids. The CDR3 reads CASSLDLRGHEQYF. CDR3 coding DNA: TGTGCCAGCAGCTTAGACCTCAGGGGCCACGAGCAGTACTTC.

Only a few counts were recorded for this clonotype. The V and J genes are TRBV2 and TRBJ2-2; D gene unclear. V was cut by 6 bases and J by 0 bases, with 8 bases left in between. Germline CDR1 SNHLY, CDR2 FYNNEI. There are 14 residues in the CDR3. CDR3 in DNA: TGTGCCAGCAGAGGCCTCGCGAACACCGGGGAGCTGTTTTTT. Translation: CASRGLANTGELFF.

This clonotype was observed a few times. The chain links TRBV2 to TRBJ2-3; D may be TRBD2 (6 bases). This CDR3 contains 15 residues. Germline assignment: CDR1 SNHLY and CDR2 FYNNEI. Trimming left V 3 bases short and J 4 bases short, with 14 bases between. The CDR3 nucleotides are TGTGCCAGCAGTGAGGAATCGGGAGAGGCAGATACGCAGTATTTT. Its protein is CASSEESGEADTQYF.

At least ten counts were recorded for this clonotype. The gene calls are TRBV20-1 and TRBJ2-7; TRBD1 might be the D (5 bases). Germline CDR1 reads DFQATT; CDR2 reads SNEGSKA (reference sequence). V lost 0 bases and J lost 2, with 14 bases in between. The length of the CDR3 is 15 residues. This CDR3 is CSARDQGVATYEQYF. In nucleotides, the CDR3 is TGCAGTGCTAGAGATCAAGGGGTAGCAACCTACGAGCAGTACTTC.

In its sample, this clonotype was seen a few times. This chain joins TRBV4-1 and TRBJ1-2; TRBD1 might be the D (5 bases). CDR3 length: 15 residues. Germline V gene lookup returns CDR1 MGHRA and CDR2 YSYEKL. Trimming took 1 base from V and 3 from J, leaving 12 bases between them. The CDR3 loop reads CASSQGVKGYYGYTF. CDR3 nucleotides: TGCGCCAGCAGCCAAGGGGTAAAGGGGTACTATGGCTACACCTTC.